The 10 T cell receptor beta chains below come from one sample, sequenced in a study of regulatory T cells in long-lasting Graves disease. Investigators prepared the TCR beta libraries by applying iRepertoire HTBI primers and Arm-PCR of CDR3 regions. TCRdb used MiXCR to reprocess the multiplex PCR reads, holding one entry per CDR3 protein. The sample lists under 400,000 distinct CDR3 sequences, approximately 15% seen once, with roughly 27% in the top ten. Time point meaning: newly diagnosed GD, antithyroid drugs for less than 3 months. PBMC-derived RNA was used for the TCR library. The same data also contributed to another study, on T cells in Graves' hyperthyroidism and ophthalmopathy.

This specimen was peripheral blood mononuclear cells (PBMCs), taken at new diagnosis, from a patient treated with antithyroid drugs. All receptors come from a man aged 40-50 years with Graves disease.

The rearrangement links TRBV3-1 to TRBJ2-3; D possibly corresponds to TRBD1 (6 bases). This CDR3 has 15 residues. Deletions cut 7 bases from V and 4 bases from J, with 18 bases between. Germline CDR1 and CDR2: LGHDT and YNNKEL (reference sequence). CDR3 region: CASTKRGIAADTQYF. In DNA, the CDR3 is TGTGCCAGCACTAAAAGGGGGATAGCTGCAGATACGCAGTATTTT.

The chain combines TRBV7-2 with TRBJ1-1, with D maybe TRBD1 (6 bases). V was pared by 5 bases and J by 3 bases, with 13 bases between. Germline values: CDR1 SGHTA, CDR2 FQGNSA. CDR3 length equals 14 residues. CDR3 loop: CASSPTRGHTEAFF. The CDR3 region has the DNA TGTGCCAGCAGCCCTACCAGGGGTCACACTGAAGCTTTCTTT.

The CDR3 DNA is TGTGCCAGCAGCTCCATAGCGGGGGGAAGCTCCTACGAGCAGTACTTC. Translated: CASSSIAGGSSYEQYF. The chain uses TRBV7-2 and TRBJ2-7; TRBD2 matches at 10 bases. This CDR3 comprises 16 residues. Germline CDR1 reads SGHTA; CDR2 reads FQGNSA. Trimming at V came to 4 bases and at J to 0 bases, leaving 6 bases not matched to a gene.

The chain links TRBV11-2 to TRBJ2-1, with 15 bases aligning to TRBD2. J gave up 9 bases and V 6 bases, and 15 bases lay outside the gene matches. Per the germline V gene, CDR1 is SGHAT and CDR2 is FQNNGV. CDR3 length: 18 amino acids. The CDR3 coding sequence is TGTGCCAGCAGTTCCGAAATTGGACTAGCGGGGGGGCTTTTTGAGCAGTTCTTC. Translating gives CASSSEIGLAGGLFEQFF.

This clonotype showed up many times. J is TRBJ1-5 and V is TRBV2; D gene uncertain. Germline CDR1 SNHLY, CDR2 FYNNEI. The length of the CDR3 is 14 residues. Deletions cut 1 base from V and 9 bases from J, with 13 bases between. The DNA of the CDR3 is TGTGCCAGCAGTGAAGATCGGGGAACGCGGCCCCAGCATTTT. Residues: CASSEDRGTRPQHF.

This clonotype was seen many times. The genes are TRBV2 and TRBJ2-7; D is unclear. Germline V gene lookup returns CDR1 SNHLY and CDR2 FYNNEI. V was cut by 0 bases and J by 1 base, with 7 bases left in between. This CDR3 spans 14 amino acids. The CDR3: CASSEAIFSYEQYF. The CDR3 DNA follows: TGTGCCAGCAGTGAAGCGATATTTTCCTACGAGCAGTACTTC.

There are a few counts of this clonotype. The chain joins TRBV3-1 to TRBJ2-1, with D possibly being TRBD2 (6 bases). TRBJ2-5 explains the end of the DNA better; the J call may be wrong. This CDR3 comprises 16 residues. The V gene's germline CDR1 is LGHDT and CDR2 YNNKEL (reference sequence). The DNA for the CDR3 is TGTGCCAGCAGCCAAGAGGGCGGAGGGGCCGGGAAGACCCAGTACTTC. Protein product: CASSQEGGGAGKTQYF.

This rearrangement joins TRBV28 to TRBJ2-5; the D call may be TRBD1 or TRBD2 (6 bases each). This CDR3 spans 14 amino acids. V lost 6 bases, J lost 5 bases, and 16 bases lay in between. Germline CDR1 and CDR2: MDHEN and SYDVKM. CDR3 in amino acids: CASSRNTGRETQYF. The CDR3 nucleotides are TGTGCCAGCAGCCGTAATACAGGGAGGGAGACCCAGTACTTC.

This clonotype was observed many times. The gene calls are TRBV7-2 and TRBJ2-1; D is undetermined. V lost 1 base and J 0 bases, leaving 7 bases between the germline ends. From germline, CDR1 is SGHTA and CDR2 FQGNSA. This CDR3 spans 15 amino acids. CDR3 in amino acids: CASSLGRVSYNEQFF. The CDR3 DNA is TGTGCCAGCAGCTTAGGTAGGGTCTCCTACAATGAGCAGTTCTTC. Based on the CDR3 plus reference TRBV7-2 and TRBJ2-1, the full variable domain is GAGVSQSPSNKVTEKGKDVELRCDPISGHTALYWYRQSLGQGLEFLIYFQGNSAPDKSGLPSDRFSAERTGGSVSTLTIQRTQQEDSAVYLCASSLGRVSYNEQFFGPGTRLTVL.

At least ten counts were recorded for this clonotype. V usage is TRBV20-1 and J usage is TRBJ1-1; 9 bases fit TRBD1. The CDR3 totals 13 residues. Germline CDR1 and CDR2: DFQATT and SNEGSKA (reference sequence). V was clipped by 6 bases and J by 3 bases; unmatched bases: 5. CDR3 in amino acids: CSATQGADTEAFF. CDR3 DNA sequence: TGCAGTGCAACACAGGGGGCAGACACTGAAGCTTTCTTT.